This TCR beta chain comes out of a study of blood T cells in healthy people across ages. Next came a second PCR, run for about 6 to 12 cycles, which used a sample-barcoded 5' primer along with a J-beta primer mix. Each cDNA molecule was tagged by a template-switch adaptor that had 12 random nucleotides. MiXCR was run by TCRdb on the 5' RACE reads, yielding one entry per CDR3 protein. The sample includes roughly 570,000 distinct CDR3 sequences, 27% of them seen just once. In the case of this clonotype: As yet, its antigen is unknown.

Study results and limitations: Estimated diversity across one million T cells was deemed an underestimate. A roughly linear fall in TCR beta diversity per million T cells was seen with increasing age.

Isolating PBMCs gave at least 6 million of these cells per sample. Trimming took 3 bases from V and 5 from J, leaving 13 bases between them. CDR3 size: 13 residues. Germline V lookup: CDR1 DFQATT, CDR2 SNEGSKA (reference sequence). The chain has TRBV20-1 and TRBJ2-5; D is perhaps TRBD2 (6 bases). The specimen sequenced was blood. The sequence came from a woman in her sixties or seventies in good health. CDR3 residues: CSARGLREETQYF. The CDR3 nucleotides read TGCAGTGCTAGGGGACTCCGGGAGGAGACCCAGTACTTC.